The 5 T cell receptor beta chains below were found in one sample sequenced in a study of T cell repertoires in cytomegalovirus infection. TCRdb used MiXCR to reprocess the reads, holding one entry per CDR3 protein. The sample has about 920,000 distinct CDR3 sequences, roughly 31% seen once. These receptors have no identified antigens. The starting material was cultured CD8+ T cells from PBMCs, obtained from culture after CMV antigen stimulation. These receptors originate from a human donor in good health (CMV status not recorded). Some clones in this sample may be carry-over from other donors' samples.

This clonotype was seen ten or more times. The gene calls are TRBV7-2 and TRBJ2-5; unclear D gene. The CDR3 spans 17 residues. V lost 3 bases to trimming and J lost 5 bases, with 22 bases between them. Germline V lookup: CDR1 SGHTA, CDR2 FQGNSA. The CDR3 nucleotides read TGTGCCAGCAGCTTCCCTCGTAATCCTTACCTAAGTGAGACCCAGTACTTC. Translation gives CASSFPRNPYLSETQYF.

The chain uses TRBV10-3 and TRBJ2-3, with 8 bases fitting TRBD1. Germline V CDR1 and CDR2: ENHRY, SYGVKD. Trimming cost V 6 bases and J 0 bases; bases outside gene matches: 5. This CDR3 spans 15 amino acids. The chain's CDR3 is CAIRSQGASTDTQYF. CDR3 DNA sequence: TGTGCCATCAGATCGCAGGGGGCTAGCACAGATACGCAGTATTTT.

The CDR3 is CASSHRQGQWDEQFF. The CDR3 DNA follows: TGCGCCAGCAGCCACCGACAGGGCCAGTGGGATGAGCAGTTCTTC. The gene calls are TRBV4-1 and TRBJ2-1, with TRBD1 matching 7 bases. J gave up 8 bases and V 3 bases, and 10 bases lay outside the gene matches. There are 15 residues in the CDR3. Germline-derived CDR1 and CDR2 are MGHRA and YSYEKL.

This clonotype was observed once. This sequence joins TRBV24-1 and TRBJ2-1; 13 nucleotides align to TRBD2. CDR1 and CDR2 from the germline V gene are KGHDR and SFDVKD. The junction had 0 bases not matched to a gene; V was cut back by 3 bases and J by 2 bases. The CDR3 is made up of 16 amino acids. DNA for the CDR3: TGTGCCACCAGTGATGGGACTAGCGGGGCCTACAATGAGCAGTTCTTC. It is translated as CATSDGTSGAYNEQFF.

V is TRBV12-5 and J is TRBJ2-5; 7 bases fit TRBD2. Looked up from germline, CDR1 is LGHNT and CDR2 is FRNRAP. The CDR3 spans 16 residues. The J segment lost 5 bases and the V segment lost 3 bases, leaving 12 bases of the junction unmatched. The CDR3 coding sequence is TGTGCTAGTGGTTTTACGGGCGGGAGTGTTGAGGAGACCCAGTACTTC. This codes for CASGFTGGSVEETQYF.